The clone carrying this T cell receptor beta chain was observed once. The CDR3 is 16 amino acids. J gave up 1 base and V 1 base, and 3 bases lay outside the gene matches. Per germline, CDR1 LGHNA and CDR2 YNFKEQ. The data are from a study of T cell changes during pregnancy in multiple sclerosis. TCRdb's copy holds only in-frame clones and misses some; the assay was immunoSEQ multiplex PCR. The sample includes 55,000 to 70,000 clones, 90% to 95% of them seen just once. The receptor's source is a female donor with multiple sclerosis, enrolled in a pregnancy study. The gene calls are TRBV4-2 and TRBJ1-2; 10 bases line up with TRBD1. The sample was CD4+ T cells from peripheral blood mononuclear cells, taken before pregnancy. The CDR3 region has the DNA TGTGCCAGCAGCCAAGTAGGACAGGGGGTTAACTATGGCTACACCTTC. Translation gives CASSQVGQGVNYGYTF.